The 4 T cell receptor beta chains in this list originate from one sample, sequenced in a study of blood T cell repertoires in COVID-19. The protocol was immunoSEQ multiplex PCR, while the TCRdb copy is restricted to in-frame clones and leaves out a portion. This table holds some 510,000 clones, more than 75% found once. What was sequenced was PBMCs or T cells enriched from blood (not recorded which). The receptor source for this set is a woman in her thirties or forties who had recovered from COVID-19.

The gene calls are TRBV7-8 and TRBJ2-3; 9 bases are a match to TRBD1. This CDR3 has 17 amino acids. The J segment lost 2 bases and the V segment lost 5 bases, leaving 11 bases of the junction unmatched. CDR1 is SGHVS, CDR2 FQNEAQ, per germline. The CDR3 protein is CASSKLPGQGSTDTQYF. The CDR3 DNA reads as TGTGCCAGCAGCAAATTACCGGGACAGGGCTCCACAGATACGCAGTATTTT.

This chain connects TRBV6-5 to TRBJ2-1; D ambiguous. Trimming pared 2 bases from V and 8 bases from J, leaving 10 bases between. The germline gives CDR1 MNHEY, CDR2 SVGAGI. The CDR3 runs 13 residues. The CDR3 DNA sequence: TGTGCCAGCAGTTACCAGGTGGTTGATGAGCAGTTCTTC. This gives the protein CASSYQVVDEQFF.

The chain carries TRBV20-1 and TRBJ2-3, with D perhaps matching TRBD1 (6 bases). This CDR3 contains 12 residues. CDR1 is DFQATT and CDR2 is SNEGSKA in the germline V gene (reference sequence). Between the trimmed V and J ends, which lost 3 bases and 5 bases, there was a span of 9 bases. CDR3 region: CSASKGVDTQYF. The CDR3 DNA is TGCAGTGCTAGTAAGGGGGTAGATACGCAGTATTTT.

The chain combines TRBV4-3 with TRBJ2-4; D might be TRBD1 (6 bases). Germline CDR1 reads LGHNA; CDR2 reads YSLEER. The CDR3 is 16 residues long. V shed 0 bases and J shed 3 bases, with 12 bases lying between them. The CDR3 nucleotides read TGCGCCAGCAGCCAAGATAGAGGGGGTGGCAAAAACATTCAGTACTTC. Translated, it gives CASSQDRGGGKNIQYF.